These T cell receptor beta chains were read from a single sample in a study of patients and donors after allogeneic stem cell transplantation. TCRdb itself ran the RT-PCR reads through MiXCR, one entry per CDR3 protein. The repertoire holds more than 850,000 distinct CDR3 sequences, with about a sixth as singletons. The sequenced sample was blood, either unsorted or a sorted T cell fraction (not recorded which). The origin of the receptors is a human donor who was either an allogeneic HSCT recipient or a stem cell or donor lymphocyte infusion donor (not recorded which). It is not recorded whose cells these are; they may come from a transplant donor. CDR3s include the opening cysteine and the closing phenylalanine or tryptophan. A D gene is named only where the DNA matches it firmly. Rows give clone size only sometimes, using once, few, many, or a class for an expanded clone.

V	size	J	D	DNA	CDR3
TRBV12-3/TRBV12-4	few	TRBJ2-1	TRBD2	TGTGCCAGCAGATACAGCGGGAGGGCCCCCAATGAGCAGTTCTTC	CASRYSGRAPNEQFF
TRBV24-1	-	TRBJ2-3	TRBD2	TGTGCCACCAGTCCCTCGCTAGCGGGGGGAGCAGATACGCAGTATTTT	CATSPSLAGGADTQYF
TRBV5-1	-	TRBJ1-5	TRBD1	TGCGCCAGCAGCACCGGGACAGCCTTCGAACCCCAGCATTTT	CASSTGTAFEPQHF
TRBV29-1	-	TRBJ2-7	TRBD1	TGCAGCGTTGGGAGGTCAAGGGGACAGGGTGACGAGCAGTACTTC	CSVGRSRGQGDEQYF
TRBV12-3/TRBV12-4	-	TRBJ2-2	TRBD1	TGTGCCAGCAGCCAAACAGGGGGCGCGGGCACCGGGGAGCTGTTTTTT	CASSQTGGAGTGELFF
TRBV20-1	few	TRBJ2-3	TRBD1	TGCAGTGCGAGCCGGGACAGTGGAACAGATACGCAGTATTTT	CSASRDSGTDTQYF
TRBV5-1	-	TRBJ2-5	-	TGCGCCAGCAGCGTACGACCGGACCGCGAGACCCAGTACTTC	CASSVRPDRETQYF
TRBV9	few	TRBJ2-2	TRBD1	TGTGCCAGCAGCAAACGGCAGGGGGACACCGGGGAGCTGTTTTTT	CASSKRQGDTGELFF
TRBV5-1	-	TRBJ2-1	-	TGCGCCAGCAGCCTTAAATCCGGCCATGAGCAGTTCTTC	CASSLKSGHEQFF
TRBV11-2	few	TRBJ1-5	-	TGTGCCAGCAGCCCACAGGTCCGGACAGATCAGCCCCAGCATTTT	CASSPQVRTDQPQHF
TRBV12-3/TRBV12-4	few	TRBJ2-7	-	TGTGCCAGCAGCACCACCCTTCGGGGAGAGGGCTCCTACGAGCAGTACTTC	CASSTTLRGEGSYEQYF
TRBV4-3	-	TRBJ2-7	-	TGCGCCAGCAGCCCTAGCAGGGTCCACCTAACATCCTACGAGCAGTACTTC	CASSPSRVHLTSYEQYF
TRBV7-8	-	TRBJ2-2	-	TGTGCCAGCAGCTTAGAAGCGTTACCGAACACCGGGGAGCTGTTTTTT	CASSLEALPNTGELFF
TRBV5-1	few	TRBJ2-7	TRBD2	TGCGCCAGCAGCTTGGCCGGGGGGAGAGGGAACGAGCAGTACTTC	CASSLAGGRGNEQYF
TRBV4-1	-	TRBJ2-5	-	TGCGCCAGCAGCCAAGCAAACCTGGGGGGGCGAGAGACCCAGTACTTC	CASSQANLGGRETQYF
TRBV12-3/TRBV12-4	many	TRBJ2-1	-	TGTGCCAGCAGTTTTCGCGGGGACAATGAGCAGTTCTTC	CASSFRGDNEQFF
TRBV4-2	-	TRBJ1-1	-	TGTGCCAGCACCCCTGGACAGTTGAACACTGAAGCTTTCTTT	CASTPGQLNTEAFF
TRBV12-3/TRBV12-4	-	TRBJ2-2	TRBD2	TGTGCCAGCAGTTCCACAATCCCCTCAGCGGGAGGGCCGACCGGGGAGCTGTTTTTT	CASSSTIPSAGGPTGELFF
TRBV30	-	TRBJ1-5	-	TGTGCCTGGAGTGGGAGTACAGCATATAGCAATCAGCCCCAGCATTTT	CAWSGSTAYSNQPQHF
TRBV28	-	TRBJ1-1	-	TGTGCCAGCAGTTTATCGATGCGGAGAAACACTGAAGCTTTCTTT	CASSLSMRRNTEAFF
TRBV9	-	TRBJ2-1	TRBD2	TGTGCCAGCAGCTTAAGACTAGCGGGGACGTACAATGAGCAGTTCTTC	CASSLRLAGTYNEQFF
TRBV6-2/TRBV6-3	few	TRBJ1-5	-	TGTGCCAGCAGTTACCCCTTCAATCAGCCCCAGCATTTT	CASSYPFNQPQHF
TRBV2	-	TRBJ1-4	-	TGTGCCAGCGGACCACAGGGACGTAATGAAAAACTGTTTTTT	CASGPQGRNEKLFF
TRBV6-5	-	TRBJ1-3	TRBD1	TGTGCCAGCAGTTATACGGGACAGGGCTCTGGAAACACCATATATTTT	CASSYTGQGSGNTIYF
TRBV20-1	-	TRBJ2-7	-	TGCAGCGCTGAGGCGTCGGGGGACGAGCAGTACTTC	CSAEASGDEQYF
TRBV5-1	few	TRBJ1-1	-	TGCGCCAGTCACTCCCCTCCGGACACTGAAGCTTTCTTT	CASHSPPDTEAFF
TRBV12-3/TRBV12-4	many	TRBJ1-1	TRBD1	TGTGCCAGCAGTCTCAGGGGGCTTGGCACTGAAGCTTTCTTT	CASSLRGLGTEAFF
TRBV12-3/TRBV12-4	-	TRBJ2-2	TRBD1	TGTGCCAGCAGCGCGACAGGGGGTAGAGCCGGGGAGCTGTTTTTT	CASSATGGRAGELFF
TRBV6-2/TRBV6-3	few	TRBJ2-7	TRBD1	TGTGCCAGCACTAACCCTCGACAGGGGAGCTACGAGCAGTACTTC	CASTNPRQGSYEQYF
TRBV12-3/TRBV12-4	-	TRBJ1-2	-	TGTGCCAGCAGCTGGAGGGAGAGGGATGGCTACACCTTC	CASSWRERDGYTF
TRBV5-4	-	TRBJ2-5	-	TGTGCCAGCTCCCGGTCGATTAGTAAAGAGACCCAGTACTTC	CASSRSISKETQYF
TRBV24-1	many	TRBJ1-5	-	TGTGCCACCAGTCAGGGTCATGGGCCCCAGCATTTT	CATSQGHGPQHF
TRBV6-5	-	TRBJ2-7	-	TGTGCCAGCAGGGGGGAAAATCTCGAGCAGTACTTC	CASRGENLEQYF
TRBV21-1	-	TRBJ2-7	-	TGTGCCAGCAGCAGCGGGACCCGCTACGAGCAGTACTTC	CASSSGTRYEQYF
TRBV20-1	-	TRBJ1-1	-	TGCAGTGCTAAACGTGGCCGGGCTGAAGCTTTCTTT	CSAKRGRAEAFF
TRBV12-3/TRBV12-4	many	TRBJ1-1	-	TGTGCCAGCAGTTTGAAACGGATGAACACTGAAGCTTTCTTT	CASSLKRMNTEAFF